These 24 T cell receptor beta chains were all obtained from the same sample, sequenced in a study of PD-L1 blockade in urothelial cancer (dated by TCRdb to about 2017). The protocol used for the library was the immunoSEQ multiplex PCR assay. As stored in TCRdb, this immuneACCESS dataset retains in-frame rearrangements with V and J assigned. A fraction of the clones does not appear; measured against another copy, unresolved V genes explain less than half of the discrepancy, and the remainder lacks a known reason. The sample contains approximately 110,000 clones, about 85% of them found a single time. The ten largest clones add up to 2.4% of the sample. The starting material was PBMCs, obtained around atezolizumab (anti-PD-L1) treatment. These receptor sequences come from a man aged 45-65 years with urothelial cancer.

The DNA for the CDR3 is TGTGCCAGCAGCGTAGGGGGGCGACTTAATGAAAAACTGTTTTTT. Protein sequence: CASSVGGRLNEKLFF. The rearrangement uses TRBV9 and TRBJ1-4; weak D call: TRBD1 (6 bases). The V end lost 0 bases, the J end lost 4 bases, and 10 bases lay between the germline ends. Germline loops: CDR1 SGDLS, CDR2 YYNGEE. The CDR3 is made up of 15 amino acids.

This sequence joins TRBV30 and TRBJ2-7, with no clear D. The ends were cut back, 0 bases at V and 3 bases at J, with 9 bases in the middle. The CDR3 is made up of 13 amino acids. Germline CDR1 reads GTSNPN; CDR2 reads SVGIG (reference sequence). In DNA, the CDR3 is TGTGCCTGGAGTGTCTCGTTCGTCTACGAGCAGTACTTC. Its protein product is CAWSVSFVYEQYF. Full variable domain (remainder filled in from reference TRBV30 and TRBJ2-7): SQTIHQWPATLVQPVGSPLSLECTVEGTSNPNLYWYRQAAGRGLQLLFYSVGIGQISSEVPQNLSASRPQDRQFILSSKKLLLSDSGFYLCAWSVSFVYEQYFGPGTRLTVT.

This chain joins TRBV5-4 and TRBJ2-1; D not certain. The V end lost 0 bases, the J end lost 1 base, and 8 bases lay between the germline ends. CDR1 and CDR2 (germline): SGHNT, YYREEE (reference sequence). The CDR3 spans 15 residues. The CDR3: CASSLGSGSYNEQFF. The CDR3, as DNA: TGTGCCAGCAGCTTGGGGTCGGGTTCCTACAATGAGCAGTTCTTC.

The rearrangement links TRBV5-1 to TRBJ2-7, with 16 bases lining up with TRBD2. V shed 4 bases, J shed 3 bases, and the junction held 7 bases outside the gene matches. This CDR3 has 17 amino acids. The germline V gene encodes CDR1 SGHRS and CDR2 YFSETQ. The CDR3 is CASSAGLAGGAGYEQYF. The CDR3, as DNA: TGCGCCAGCAGCGCGGGACTAGCGGGAGGGGCAGGCTACGAGCAGTACTTC. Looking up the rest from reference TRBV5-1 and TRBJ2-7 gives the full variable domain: KAGVTQTPRYLIKTRGQQVTLSCSPISGHRSVSWYQQTPGQGLQFLFEYFSETQRNKGNFPGRFSGRQFSNSRSEMNVSTLELGDSALYLCASSAGLAGGAGYEQYFGPGTRLTVT.

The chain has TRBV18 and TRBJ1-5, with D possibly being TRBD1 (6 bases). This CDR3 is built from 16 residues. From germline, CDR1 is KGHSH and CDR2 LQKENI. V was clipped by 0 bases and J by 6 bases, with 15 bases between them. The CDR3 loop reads CASSPPLLTGPQPQHF. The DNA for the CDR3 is TGTGCCAGCTCACCACCGTTGTTAACAGGGCCTCAGCCCCAGCATTTT.

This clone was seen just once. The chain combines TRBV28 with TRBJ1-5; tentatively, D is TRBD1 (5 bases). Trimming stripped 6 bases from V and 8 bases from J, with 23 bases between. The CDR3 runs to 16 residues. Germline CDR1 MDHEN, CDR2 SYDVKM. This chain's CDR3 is CASSKPLDRSKEPQHF. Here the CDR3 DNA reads TGTGCCAGCAGCAAACCACTTGACAGATCCAAGGAGCCCCAGCATTTT.

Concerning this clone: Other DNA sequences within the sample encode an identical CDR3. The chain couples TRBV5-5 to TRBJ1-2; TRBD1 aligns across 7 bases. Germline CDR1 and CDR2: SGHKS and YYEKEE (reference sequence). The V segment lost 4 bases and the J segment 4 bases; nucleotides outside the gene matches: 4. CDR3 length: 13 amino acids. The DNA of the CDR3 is TGTGCCAGCAGCCCAGGGGGTAGCTATGGCTACACCTTC. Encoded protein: CASSPGGSYGYTF.

The CDR3 bases are TGCGCCAGCAGCTTGGGGGACAGGCAAGAGACCCAGTACTTC. Translation gives CASSLGDRQETQYF. The V gene is TRBV5-1, the J gene TRBJ2-5; TRBD1 aligns across 8 bases. Germline V gene data show CDR1 as SGHRS and CDR2 as YFSETQ. V trimming: 0 bases; J trimming: 2 bases; junction bases outside the gene matches: 0. The CDR3 spans 14 residues.

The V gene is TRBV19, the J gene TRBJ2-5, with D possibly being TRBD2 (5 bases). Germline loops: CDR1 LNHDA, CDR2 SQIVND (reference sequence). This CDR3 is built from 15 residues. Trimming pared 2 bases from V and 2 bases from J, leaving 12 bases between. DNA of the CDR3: TGTGCCAGTAGTATAACCCCGGGATATCAAGAGACCCAGTACTTC. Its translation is CASSITPGYQETQYF.

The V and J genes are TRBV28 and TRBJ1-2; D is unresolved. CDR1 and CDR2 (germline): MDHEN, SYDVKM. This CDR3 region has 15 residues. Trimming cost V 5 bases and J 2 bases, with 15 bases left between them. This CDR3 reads CASSKGGWGNYGYTF. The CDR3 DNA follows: TGTGCCAGCAGTAAGGGCGGGTGGGGAAACTATGGCTACACCTTC.

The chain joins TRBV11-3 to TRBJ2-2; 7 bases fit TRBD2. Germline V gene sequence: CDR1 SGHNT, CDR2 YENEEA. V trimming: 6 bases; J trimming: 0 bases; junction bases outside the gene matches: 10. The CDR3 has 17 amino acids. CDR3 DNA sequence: TGTGCCAGCAGTCCCTATGCGGGAGAGACGAACACCGGGGAGCTGTTTTTT. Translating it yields CASSPYAGETNTGELFF.

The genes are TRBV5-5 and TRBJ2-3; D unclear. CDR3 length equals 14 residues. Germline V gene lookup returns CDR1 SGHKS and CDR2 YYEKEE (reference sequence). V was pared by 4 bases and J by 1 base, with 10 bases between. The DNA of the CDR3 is TGTGCCAGCAGCCCCCATCCGGGCACAGATACGCAGTATTTT. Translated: CASSPHPGTDTQYF.

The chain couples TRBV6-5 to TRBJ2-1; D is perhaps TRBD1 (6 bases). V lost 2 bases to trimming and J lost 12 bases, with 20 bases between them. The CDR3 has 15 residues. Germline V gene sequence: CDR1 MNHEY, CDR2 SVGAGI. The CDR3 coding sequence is TGTGCCAGCAGTTACGGGACAAGTTCAATGATCGGGCAGTTCTTC. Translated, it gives CASSYGTSSMIGQFF.

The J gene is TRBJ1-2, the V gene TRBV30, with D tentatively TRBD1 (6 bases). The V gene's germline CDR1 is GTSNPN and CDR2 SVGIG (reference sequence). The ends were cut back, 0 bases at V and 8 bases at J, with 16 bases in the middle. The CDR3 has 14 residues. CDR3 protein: CAWSVGPGGGGYTF. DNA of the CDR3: TGTGCCTGGAGTGTAGGGCCGGGGGGCGGAGGCTACACCTTC.

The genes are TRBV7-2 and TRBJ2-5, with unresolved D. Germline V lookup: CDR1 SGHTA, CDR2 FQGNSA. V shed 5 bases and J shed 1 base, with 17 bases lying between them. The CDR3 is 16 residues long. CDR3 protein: CASSPLPRHLQETQYF. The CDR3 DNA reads TGTGCCAGCAGCCCCCTACCACGCCACCTCCAAGAGACCCAGTACTTC.

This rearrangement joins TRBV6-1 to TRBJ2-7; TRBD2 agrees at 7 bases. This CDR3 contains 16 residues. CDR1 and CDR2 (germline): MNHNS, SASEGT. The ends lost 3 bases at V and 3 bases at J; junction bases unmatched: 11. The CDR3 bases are TGTGCCAGCAGTGATTGGTCGACTAGCTTCAACTACGAGCAGTACTTC. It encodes CASSDWSTSFNYEQYF.

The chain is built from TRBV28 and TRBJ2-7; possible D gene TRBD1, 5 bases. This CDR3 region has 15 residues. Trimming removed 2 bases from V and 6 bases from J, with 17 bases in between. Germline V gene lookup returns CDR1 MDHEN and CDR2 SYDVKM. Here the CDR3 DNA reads TGTGCCAGCAGTTTAAGGCCAGGGTCCTTCGGCGAGCAGTACTTC. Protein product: CASSLRPGSFGEQYF.

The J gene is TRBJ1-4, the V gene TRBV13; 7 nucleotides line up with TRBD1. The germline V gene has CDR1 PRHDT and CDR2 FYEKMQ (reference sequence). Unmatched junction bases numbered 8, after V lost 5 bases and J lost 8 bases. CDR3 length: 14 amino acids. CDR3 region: CASSRQGSREKLFF. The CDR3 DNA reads TGTGCCAGCAGCCGACAGGGCAGTCGGGAAAAACTGTTTTTT.

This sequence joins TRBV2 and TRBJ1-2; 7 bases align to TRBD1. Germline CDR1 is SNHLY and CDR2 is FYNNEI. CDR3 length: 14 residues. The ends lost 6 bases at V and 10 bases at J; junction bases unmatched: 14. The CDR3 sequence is CASRRGTGQDNYTF. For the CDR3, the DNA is TGTGCCAGCAGGAGGGGGACCGGACAGGATAACTACACCTTC. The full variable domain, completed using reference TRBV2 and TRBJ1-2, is EPEVTQTPSHQVTQMGQEVILRCVPISNHLYFYWYRQILGQKVEFLVSFYNNEISEKSEIFDDQFSVERPDGSNFTLKIRSTKLEDSAMYFCASRRGTGQDNYTFGSGTRLTVV.

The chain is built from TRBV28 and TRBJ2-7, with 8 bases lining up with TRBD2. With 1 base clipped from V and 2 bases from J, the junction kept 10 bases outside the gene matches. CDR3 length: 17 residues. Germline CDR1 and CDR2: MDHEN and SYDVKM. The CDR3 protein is CASSLYLLAELPYEQYF. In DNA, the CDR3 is TGTGCCAGCAGTTTATATTTACTAGCGGAGCTGCCCTACGAGCAGTACTTC.

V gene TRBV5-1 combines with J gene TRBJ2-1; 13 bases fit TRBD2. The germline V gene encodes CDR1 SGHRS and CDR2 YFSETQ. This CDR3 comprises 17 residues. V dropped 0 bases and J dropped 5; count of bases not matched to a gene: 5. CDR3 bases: TGCGCCAGCAGCTTGGGGACTAGCGGGAGATTTGACAATGAGCAGTTCTTC. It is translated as CASSLGTSGRFDNEQFF. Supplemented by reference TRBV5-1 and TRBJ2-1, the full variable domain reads KAGVTQTPRYLIKTRGQQVTLSCSPISGHRSVSWYQQTPGQGLQFLFEYFSETQRNKGNFPGRFSGRQFSNSRSEMNVSTLELGDSALYLCASSLGTSGRFDNEQFFGPGTRLTVL.

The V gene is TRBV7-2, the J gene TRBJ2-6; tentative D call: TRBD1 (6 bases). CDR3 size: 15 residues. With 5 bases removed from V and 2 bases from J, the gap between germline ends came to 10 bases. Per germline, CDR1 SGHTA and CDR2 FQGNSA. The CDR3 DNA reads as TGTGCCAGCAGCATACAGGGCGCTGGGGCCAACGTCCTGACTTTC. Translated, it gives CASSIQGAGANVLTF.

The CDR3 is CASSLSGQLNIQYF. In DNA form, the CDR3 reads TGTGCCAGCAGTTTATCCGGACAATTGAACATTCAGTACTTC. The V call is TRBV28, the J call TRBJ2-4; possible D gene TRBD1, 5 bases. CDR1 and CDR2 from the germline V gene are MDHEN and SYDVKM. CDR3 length: 14 amino acids. The V end lost 1 base, the J end lost 7 bases, and 11 bases lay between the germline ends.

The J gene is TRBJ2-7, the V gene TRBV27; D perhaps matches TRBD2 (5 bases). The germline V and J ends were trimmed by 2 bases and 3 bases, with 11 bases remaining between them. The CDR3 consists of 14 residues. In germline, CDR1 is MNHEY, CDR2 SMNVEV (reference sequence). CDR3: CASSLQADYYEQYF. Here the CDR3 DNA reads TGTGCCAGCAGTTTACAGGCAGACTACTACGAGCAGTACTTC.